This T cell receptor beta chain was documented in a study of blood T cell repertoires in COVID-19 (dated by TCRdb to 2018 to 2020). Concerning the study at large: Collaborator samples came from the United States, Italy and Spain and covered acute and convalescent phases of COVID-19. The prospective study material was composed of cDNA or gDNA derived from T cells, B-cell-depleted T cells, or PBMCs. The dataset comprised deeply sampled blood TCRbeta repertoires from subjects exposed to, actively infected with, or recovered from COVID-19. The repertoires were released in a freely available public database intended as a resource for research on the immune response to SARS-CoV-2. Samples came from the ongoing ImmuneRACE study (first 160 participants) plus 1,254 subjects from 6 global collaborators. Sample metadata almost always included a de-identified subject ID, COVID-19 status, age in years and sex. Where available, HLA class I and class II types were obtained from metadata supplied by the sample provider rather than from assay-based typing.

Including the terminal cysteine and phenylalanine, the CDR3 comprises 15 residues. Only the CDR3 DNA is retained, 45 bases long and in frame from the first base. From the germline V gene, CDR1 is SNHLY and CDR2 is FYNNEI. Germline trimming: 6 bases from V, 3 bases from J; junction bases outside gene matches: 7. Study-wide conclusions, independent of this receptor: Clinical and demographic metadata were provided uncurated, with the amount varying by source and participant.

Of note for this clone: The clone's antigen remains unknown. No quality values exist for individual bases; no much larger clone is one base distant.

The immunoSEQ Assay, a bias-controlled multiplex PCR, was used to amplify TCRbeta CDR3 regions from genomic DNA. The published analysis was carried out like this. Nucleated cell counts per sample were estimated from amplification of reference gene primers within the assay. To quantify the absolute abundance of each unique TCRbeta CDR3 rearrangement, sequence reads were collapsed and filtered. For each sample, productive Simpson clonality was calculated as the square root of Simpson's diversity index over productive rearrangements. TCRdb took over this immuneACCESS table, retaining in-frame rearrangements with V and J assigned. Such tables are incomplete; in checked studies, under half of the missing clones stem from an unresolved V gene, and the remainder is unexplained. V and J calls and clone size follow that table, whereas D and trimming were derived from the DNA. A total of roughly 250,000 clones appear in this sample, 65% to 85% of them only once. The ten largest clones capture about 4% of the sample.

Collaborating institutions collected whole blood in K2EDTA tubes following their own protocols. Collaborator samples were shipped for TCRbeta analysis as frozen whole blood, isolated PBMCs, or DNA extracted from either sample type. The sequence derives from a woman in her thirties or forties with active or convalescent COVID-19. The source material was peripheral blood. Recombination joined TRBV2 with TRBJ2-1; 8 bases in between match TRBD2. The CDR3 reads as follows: CASRLAGQHYNEQFF. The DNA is TGTGCCAGCAGGTTAGCGGGGCAACACTACAATGAGCAGTTCTTC. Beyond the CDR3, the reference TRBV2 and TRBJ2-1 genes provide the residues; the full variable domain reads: EPEVTQTPSHQVTQMGQEVILRCVPISNHLYFYWYRQILGQKVEFLVSFYNNEISEKSEIFDDQFSVERPDGSNFTLKIRSTKLEDSAMYFCASRLAGQHYNEQFFGPGTRLTVL.